The 3 T cell receptor beta chains below come from one sample, sequenced in a study of blood T cell repertoires in COVID-19. Libraries were prepared by immunoSEQ multiplex PCR; TCRdb keeps only in-frame clonotypes and omits some of them. The top ten clones hold 7.8% of a sample with fewer than 700,000 clones, roughly 89% of them seen once. Sequencing was carried out using peripheral blood. These receptors were collected from a woman in her forties or fifties with COVID-19, enrolled during active disease.

This rearrangement joins TRBV27 to TRBJ2-2; D might be TRBD1 (6 bases). CDR3 length equals 16 residues. V shed 4 bases and J shed 5 bases, with 17 bases lying between them. CDR1 is MNHEY, CDR2 SMNVEV, per germline (reference sequence). CDR3 in amino acids: CASSSLLTDRTGELFF. CDR3 nucleotides: TGTGCCAGCAGTTCCCTACTAACGGACAGAACCGGGGAGCTGTTTTTT.

The genes are TRBV5-4 and TRBJ2-3; 8 bases align to TRBD2. This CDR3 is 15 amino acids long. Germline V gene data show CDR1 as SGHNT and CDR2 as YYREEE (reference sequence). J was trimmed by 1 base and V by 5 bases; bases with no gene match: 6. The DNA for the CDR3 is TGTGCCAGCAGGGGGAGAGCGGGGGGCACAGATACGCAGTATTTT. As protein: CASRGRAGGTDTQYF.

The rearrangement uses TRBV18 and TRBJ2-7; TRBD1 aligns across 9 bases. CDR1 and CDR2 (germline): KGHSH, LQKENI. V shed 3 bases and J 6 bases; nucleotides not matched to a gene: 9. The CDR3 contains 15 residues. This CDR3 is CASSPPVGQGGEQYF. CDR3 sequence (DNA): TGTGCCAGCTCACCCCCCGTGGGACAGGGCGGCGAGCAGTACTTC.